Listed below are T cell receptor beta chains from one sample, sequenced in a study of T cell repertoires in cytomegalovirus infection. TCRdb reanalysed the reads using MiXCR and keeps one entry per CDR3 protein. The profile shows about 830,000 distinct CDR3 sequences, approximately 30% of them singletons. The antigens these receptors bind are not known. The material sequenced was cultured CD8+ T cells from PBMCs, taken from culture after CMV antigen stimulation. Source of these receptors: a human donor in good health (CMV status not recorded). Some clones in this sample may be carry-over from other donors' samples. CDR3s include the opening cysteine and the closing phenylalanine or tryptophan. Each record gives: CDR3 protein, CDR3 DNA, clone size, V gene, D gene, CDR3 length, J gene. D genes are given only for firm matches. The listing skips clone size in some rows; elsewhere it reads once, few, many or a size class.

CASSRDRLSTNEKLFF TGTGCCAGCAGTAGGGACAGATTATCAACTAATGAAAAACTGTTTTTT - TRBV27 TRBD1 16 TRBJ1-4
CARKRKTQYF TGTGCCAGAAAGAGGAAGACCCAGTACTTC - TRBV6-1 - 10 TRBJ2-5
CASSQEGTIGELFF TGTGCCAGCAGCCAAGAAGGGACCATCGGGGAGCTGTTTTTT few TRBV4-2 - 14 TRBJ2-2
CASSLPGAIDTQYF TGTGCCAGCAGTCTCCCCGGCGCTATAGATACGCAGTATTTT few TRBV6-8 - 14 TRBJ2-3
CASSSTGTTGELFF TGTGCCAGCAGTTCGACAGGGACTACCGGGGAGCTGTTTTTT - TRBV12-3/TRBV12-4 - 14 TRBJ2-2
CASSFGGRGTQGSYEQYF TGTGCCAGCAGCTTCGGGGGGAGGGGGACACAGGGATCCTACGAGCAGTACTTC few TRBV7-8 - 18 TRBJ2-7
CASSLGGRASEQYF TGCGCCAGCAGCTTGGGGGGCCGAGCATCCGAGCAGTACTTC few TRBV5-1 - 14 TRBJ2-7
CASSSGRVAVYGYTF TGTGCCAGCAGCTCGGGAAGGGTGGCGGTCTATGGCTACACCTTC - TRBV12-3/TRBV12-4 - 15 TRBJ1-2
CASSQDGADQETQYF TGCGCCAGCAGCCAAGATGGTGCGGATCAAGAGACCCAGTACTTC few TRBV4-3 - 15 TRBJ2-5
CASSLDGQFYEQYF TGTGCCAGCAGCTTAGATGGACAGTTCTACGAGCAGTACTTC - TRBV7-2 - 14 TRBJ2-7
CASSLAGEAQPQHF TGTGCCAGCAGCTTAGCCGGGGAGGCTCAGCCCCAGCATTTT - TRBV7-6 - 14 TRBJ1-5
CASSSLQGPSYNEQFF TGTGCCAGCAGTTCCCTACAGGGGCCGTCCTACAATGAGCAGTTCTTC few TRBV27 TRBD1 16 TRBJ2-1
CASTYQGDEQFF TGTGCCAGCACCTACCAAGGCGATGAGCAGTTCTTC few TRBV6-1 - 12 TRBJ2-1
CASSLYRIGETQYF TGTGCCAGCAGCTTGTACCGAATCGGAGAGACCCAGTACTTC - TRBV5-5 - 14 TRBJ2-5
CASYKGANTDTQYF TGTGCCAGCTATAAGGGGGCTAACACAGATACGCAGTATTTT few TRBV7-6 TRBD1 14 TRBJ2-3
CASRPELGSGYNEQFF TGTGCCAGCAGACCCGAACTGGGTAGCGGGTACAATGAGCAGTTCTTC - TRBV7-2 TRBD2 16 TRBJ2-1
CASRQNTGIPNTEAFF TGTGCCAGCAGGCAGAATACAGGGATTCCCAACACTGAAGCTTTCTTT - TRBV6-4 - 16 TRBJ1-1
CASGLTSTGRSNEQYF TGTGCTAGTGGTTTGACATCGACAGGGAGGTCAAACGAGCAGTACTTC many TRBV12-5 - 16 TRBJ2-7
CAAPGQGSGWNGYTF TGTGCCGCCCCGGGACAGGGATCTGGTTGGAATGGCTACACCTTC few TRBV2 TRBD1 15 TRBJ1-2
CASSNQGARGKKLFF TGTGCCAGCAGTAATCAGGGTGCCCGCGGGAAAAAACTGTTTTTT few TRBV6-5 - 15 TRBJ1-4
CASQTPEGDRGEYEQYF TGTGCCAGCCAAACCCCGGAGGGGGACAGGGGGGAATACGAGCAGTACTTC few TRBV6-1 TRBD1 17 TRBJ2-7
CASRPRDRGLSYNEQFF TGTGCCAGCAGGCCACGGGACAGGGGCCTCTCCTACAATGAGCAGTTCTTC few TRBV6-2/TRBV6-3 TRBD1 17 TRBJ2-1
CASNRLETQYF TGTGCCAGCAATCGCCTTGAGACCCAGTACTTC - TRBV6-1 - 11 TRBJ2-5
CASSPWRDQETQYF TGTGCCAGCAGCCCCTGGCGAGACCAAGAGACCCAGTACTTC medium-sized TRBV7-9 - 14 TRBJ2-5
CASSSPHGAEETQYF TGTGCCAGCAGTTCTCCTCATGGGGCGGAAGAGACCCAGTACTTC few TRBV12-3/TRBV12-4 - 15 TRBJ2-5
CASSARDRVQPQHF TGTGCCAGTAGCGCCCGGGACAGGGTTCAGCCCCAGCATTTT - TRBV19 TRBD1 14 TRBJ1-5
CASSSELTDNEQFF TGTGCCAGTAGTTCAGAGCTCACCGATAATGAGCAGTTCTTC - TRBV19 - 14 TRBJ2-1
CAIGKGGTGVEQYF TGTGCCATCGGGAAAGGCGGGACAGGGGTCGAGCAGTACTTC - TRBV10-3 TRBD1 14 TRBJ2-7
CASSEPGQGANNEKLFF TGTGCCAGCAGTGAGCCGGGACAGGGGGCGAATAATGAAAAACTGTTTTTT - TRBV2 TRBD1 17 TRBJ1-4
CASTPTGELFF TGTGCCAGCACCCCTACCGGGGAGCTGTTTTTT many TRBV12-3/TRBV12-4 - 11 TRBJ2-2
CASSEYPRQGAVEQFF TGTGCCAGCAGTGAATATCCGAGACAGGGGGCGGTTGAGCAGTTCTTC once TRBV25-1 TRBD1 16 TRBJ2-1
CASMAGAAPDNEQFF TGCGCCAGCATGGCAGGGGCGGCACCGGACAATGAGCAGTTCTTC few TRBV5-1 - 15 TRBJ2-1
CASRLTGVASGSYNEQFF TGTGCCAGCAGACTCACTGGGGTAGCGAGTGGGTCCTACAATGAGCAGTTCTTC - TRBV11-2 - 18 TRBJ2-1
CASSYVGGFADTQYF TGTGCCAGCAGTTACGTGGGGGGCTTCGCAGATACGCAGTATTTT few TRBV6-5 - 15 TRBJ2-3
CASKIREGTEAFF TGTGCCAGCAAGATCAGAGAGGGGACTGAAGCTTTCTTT - TRBV27 - 13 TRBJ1-1